The 4 T cell receptor beta chains below were found in one sample sequenced in a study of metastatic and nonmetastatic thyroid tumors. TCRdb used MiXCR to call clones anew from the PCR reads. The sample contains approximately 70,000 clones, about 4% of which appear only once. Every patient was untreated before thyroid surgery. Sequenced: blood. These receptors were collected from a female donor with papillary thyroid cancer or a benign thyroid nodule (not recorded which). Some clones in this sample may be carry-over from other donors' samples.

This clone was observed at least ten times. The genes are TRBV11-2 and TRBJ2-2, with 9 nucleotides matching TRBD1. The germline gives CDR1 SGHAT, CDR2 FQNNGV. The V and J ends lost 1 base and 5 bases, in that order; junction bases with no gene match: 2. CDR3 length: 15 amino acids. CDR3 loop: CASSLGQGDTGELFF. In DNA form, the CDR3 reads TGTGCCAGCAGCTTAGGACAGGGGGATACCGGGGAGCTGTTTTTT.

The J gene is TRBJ2-1, the V gene TRBV9; 8 positions agree with TRBD2. This CDR3 is built from 20 residues. V dropped 4 bases and J dropped 0; count of bases not matched to a gene: 18. Germline assignment: CDR1 SGDLS and CDR2 YYNGEE. The CDR3 protein is CASSTTPGLEAKRSYNEQFF. The CDR3 DNA follows: TGTGCCAGCAGCACAACCCCGGGACTAGAGGCAAAGCGCTCCTACAATGAGCAGTTCTTC.

As regards this clone: A much larger clone differs by one base, so this may be a read error. This sequence joins TRBV5-6 and TRBJ2-1; the match to TRBD2 covers 12 bases. Trimming at V came to 4 bases and at J to 9 bases, leaving 20 bases not matched to a gene. CDR1 is SGHDT and CDR2 is YYEEEE in the germline V gene. The CDR3 runs 19 residues. DNA for the CDR3: TGTGCCAGCAGCCCGTGGGGACGGACGACTAGCGGGAGTGCCTTTGAGCAGTTCTTC. Translated, it gives CASSPWGRTTSGSAFEQFF.

V is TRBV28 and J is TRBJ2-2; D call uncertain. Trimming took 7 bases from V and 7 from J, leaving 7 bases between them. This CDR3 has 11 residues. The germline CDR1 and CDR2 sequences are MDHEN and SYDVKM. The CDR3 DNA is TGTGCCAGCACATCTAGCGGGGAGCTGTTTTTT. Amino acid sequence: CASTSSGELFF.